Below are 17 T cell receptor beta chains sequenced from a single sample in a study of CD8+ T cells in alopecia areata. Reverse transcription of extracted RNA yielded cDNA, which provided the sequencing template. Here immunoSEQ multiplex PCR was the method, and the copy in TCRdb shows in-frame clones only, minus some. The top ten clones hold roughly 17% of a sample with over 85,000 clones, just over 70% of them seen once. Treatment of the sample: oral pan-JAK inhibitor, 5-10 mg twice daily. This specimen was CD8+ T cells sorted from blood, taken around week 44, from a patient treated with tofacitinib. Receptors originate from a human donor with alopecia areata.

Remarks on this clone: Distinct nucleotide sequences in the sample also encode this CDR3. The chain combines TRBV13 with TRBJ2-7; 10 positions match TRBD1. The CDR3 loop spans 14 amino acids. CDR1 is PRHDT and CDR2 is FYEKMQ in the germline V gene (reference sequence). V shed 3 bases, J shed 6 bases, and the junction held 5 bases outside the gene matches. The CDR3 reads CASSLPGQGSEQYF. CDR3 DNA: TGTGCCAGCAGCTTGCCGGGACAGGGGTCCGAGCAGTACTTC. The variable domain in full, completed from reference TRBV13 and TRBJ2-7, reads AAGVIQSPRHLIKEKRETATLKCYPIPRHDTVYWYQQGPGQDPQFLISFYEKMQSDKGSIPDRFSAQQFSDYHSELNMSSLELGDSALYFCASSLPGQGSEQYFGPGTRLTVT.

The chain uses TRBV5-6 and TRBJ2-7; D is ambiguous. Germline V lookup: CDR1 SGHDT, CDR2 YYEEEE. This CDR3 has 14 amino acids. V lost 0 bases and J 0 bases, leaving 7 bases between the germline ends. In DNA, the CDR3 is TGTGCCAGCAGCTTGGTTCAGAGCTCCTACGAGCAGTACTTC. Residues: CASSLVQSSYEQYF.

The V and J genes are TRBV6-6 and TRBJ1-2, with TRBD1 matching 7 bases. Trimming at V came to 6 bases and at J to 5 bases, leaving 12 bases not matched to a gene. CDR1 and CDR2 (germline): MNHNY, SVGAGI (reference sequence). The CDR3 has 15 amino acids. The DNA for the CDR3 is TGTGCCAGCAGCGTGAGACGGGACAGAAAGTATGGCTACACCTTC. As protein: CASSVRRDRKYGYTF.

The CDR3 region has the DNA TGTGCCAGCAGCTACAGTGGGGGTGGCTACACCTTC. This codes for CASSYSGGGYTF. The chain joins TRBV5-6 to TRBJ1-2; maybe TRBD1 (5 bases). CDR1 and CDR2 (germline): SGHDT, YYEEEE. V lost 3 bases and J lost 7, with 10 bases in between. The CDR3 length is 12 residues.

This rearrangement joins TRBV5-6 to TRBJ2-3; D remains ambiguous. Germline V gene data show CDR1 as SGHDT and CDR2 as YYEEEE. The CDR3 loop spans 15 amino acids. V was trimmed by 5 bases and J by 0 bases, leaving 13 bases between them. The CDR3: CASSGLGTSTDTQYF. For the CDR3, the DNA is TGTGCCAGCAGTGGGCTGGGCACCAGCACAGATACGCAGTATTTT.

V gene TRBV11-2 combines with J gene TRBJ2-7, with 11 bases that match TRBD1. V trimming: 5 bases; J trimming: 3 bases; junction bases outside the gene matches: 3. Germline V gene lookup returns CDR1 SGHAT and CDR2 FQNNGV. CDR3 length: 14 amino acids. The DNA for the CDR3 is TGTGCCAGCAGCCTGGGACAGGGGGACTACGAGCAGTACTTC. Its protein is CASSLGQGDYEQYF.

This sequence joins TRBV30 and TRBJ1-1; D uncertain. The CDR3 contains 12 residues. Trimming cost V 1 base and J 1 base, with 4 bases left between them. Germline V gives CDR1 GTSNPN, CDR2 SVGIG (reference sequence). The DNA for the CDR3 is TGTGCCTGGAGTGAAGCGAACACTGAAGCTTTCTTT. Translation gives CAWSEANTEAFF.

This clone was observed once. The chain employs TRBV9 and TRBJ1-6; D gene ambiguous. The V gene's germline CDR1 is SGDLS and CDR2 YYNGEE. The CDR3 sequence is 16 residues long. Trimming took off 3 bases at V and 5 bases at J, with 15 bases between the two ends. The CDR3 is CASSANPGSDNSPLHF. CDR3 coding DNA: TGTGCCAGCAGCGCCAACCCTGGGAGCGATAATTCACCCCTCCACTTT.

The gene calls are TRBV29-1 and TRBJ2-1, with 7 positions matching TRBD2. This CDR3 region has 14 residues. Germline V CDR1 and CDR2: SQVTM, ANQGSEA. Trimming removed 1 base from V and 9 bases from J; junction bases left unmatched: 9. Written as DNA, the CDR3 is TGCAGCGTTGAAGCGGCGGGGGTGGAGGGTGAGCAGTTCTTC. Translation: CSVEAAGVEGEQFF.

The chain has TRBV19 and TRBJ1-5; 11 nucleotides agree with TRBD1. V was pared by 4 bases and J by 5 bases, with 7 bases of the junction left unmatched. This CDR3 region has 16 residues. CDR1 is LNHDA, CDR2 SQIVND, per germline (reference sequence). CDR3 loop: CASSRGTGGDDQPQHF. The CDR3 nucleotides are TGTGCCAGTAGTAGAGGGACAGGGGGTGACGATCAGCCCCAGCATTTT. Supplemented by reference TRBV19 and TRBJ1-5, the full variable domain reads DGGITQSPKYLFRKEGQNVTLSCEQNLNHDAMYWYRQDPGQGLRLIYYSQIVNDFQKGDIAEGYSVSREKKESFPLTVTSAQKNPTAFYLCASSRGTGGDDQPQHFGDGTRLSIL.

The gene calls are TRBV29-1 and TRBJ1-4; D gene unclear. Trimming removed 6 bases at V and 6 bases at J, with 17 bases between. Germline CDR1 SQVTM, CDR2 ANQGSEA. The CDR3 loop spans 14 amino acids. The CDR3 spells CSVRSPELHEKLFF. The CDR3 nucleotides read TGCAGCGTGCGATCACCGGAACTTCATGAAAAACTGTTTTTT.

This chain joins TRBV12-5 and TRBJ2-5; 9 bases map to TRBD1. The CDR3 is 15 residues long. Trimming removed 5 bases from V and 2 bases from J; junction bases left unmatched: 6. The germline gives CDR1 LGHNT, CDR2 FRNRAP. The CDR3 is CASGPATGGQETQYF. CDR3 in DNA: TGTGCTAGTGGTCCGGCGACAGGGGGTCAAGAGACCCAGTACTTC. The full variable domain, completed using reference TRBV12-5 and TRBJ2-5, is DARVTQTPRHKVTEMGQEVTMRCQPILGHNTVFWYRQTMMQGLELLAYFRNRAPLDDSGMPKDRFSAEMPDATLATLKIQPSEPRDSAVYFCASGPATGGQETQYFGPGTRLLVL.

This chain joins TRBV7-6 and TRBJ2-7; 10 bases match TRBD2. Germline V gene data show CDR1 as SGHVS and CDR2 as FNYEAQ. The CDR3 runs to 16 residues. V lost 5 bases and J lost 1; bases outside the gene matches: 8. CDR3 nucleotides: TGTGCCAGCAGCCCCGGGGTAGCGGGGGGTTCCTACGAGCAGTACTTC. It specifies CASSPGVAGGSYEQYF.

The chain is built from TRBV4-3 and TRBJ2-6; D might be TRBD1 (5 bases). Looked up from germline, CDR1 is LGHNA and CDR2 is YSLEER. The germline V and J ends were trimmed by 6 bases and 2 bases, with 11 bases remaining between them. The CDR3 contains 15 residues. The CDR3, as DNA: TGCGCCAGCAGAAAACAGGAGACTGGGGCCAACGTCCTGACTTTC. It codes for CASRKQETGANVLTF.

The chain uses TRBV19 and TRBJ2-1; maybe TRBD1 (7 bases). Germline CDR1 LNHDA, CDR2 SQIVND (reference sequence). The CDR3 is 15 amino acids. V lost 6 bases and J 3 bases, leaving 15 bases between the germline ends. The CDR3 spells CASSLSRGDYNEQFF. The CDR3 DNA is TGTGCCAGTAGCCTCTCCAGGGGGGACTACAATGAGCAGTTCTTC.

In its sample, this clone is medium-sized. The V and J genes are TRBV30 and TRBJ1-2; D remains unclear. Per germline, CDR1 GTSNPN and CDR2 SVGIG (reference sequence). This CDR3 comprises 13 residues. Trimming stripped 0 bases from V and 10 bases from J, with 15 bases between. The chain's CDR3 is CAWSVSRYFVYTF. The CDR3 DNA follows: TGTGCCTGGAGTGTCTCCAGGTATTTTGTCTACACCTTC. Together with reference TRBV30 and TRBJ1-2, the CDR3 gives the full variable domain: SQTIHQWPATLVQPVGSPLSLECTVEGTSNPNLYWYRQAAGRGLQLLFYSVGIGQISSEVPQNLSASRPQDRQFILSSKKLLLSDSGFYLCAWSVSRYFVYTFGSGTRLTVV.

This clone came up once. The chain uses TRBV7-9 and TRBJ2-7, with 7 bases lining up with TRBD1. The CDR3 is 17 amino acids. The germline V gene encodes CDR1 SEHNR and CDR2 FQNEAQ (reference sequence). The J segment lost 0 bases and the V segment lost 4 bases, leaving 12 bases of the junction unmatched. CDR3 DNA sequence: TGTGCCAGCAGCTCGACCGAGGGGACAGCTTCCTCCTACGAGCAGTACTTC. Its protein product is CASSSTEGTASSYEQYF.